The 5 T cell receptor beta chains below were found in one sample sequenced in a study of shared clonotypes between healthy human individuals. Naive CD8 cells comprised CD45RO-negative, CCR7-positively selected cells, excluding terminally differentiated effector memory CD45RA+ cells. The data were produced by immunoSEQ multiplex PCR, yet TCRdb's version contains in-frame clones alone and is incomplete. This table has roughly 2,000,000 clones, about 95% appearing once. What was sequenced was naive CD8+ T cells sorted from blood. These receptors all come from a man between 18 and 29 years old in good health.

Comments on this clone: Other nucleotide sequences from this sample produce the same CDR3. This chain links TRBV7-9 with TRBJ2-7, with 8 bases fitting TRBD1. V shed 4 bases and J 0 bases; nucleotides not matched to a gene: 5. This CDR3 has 15 amino acids. CDR1 is SEHNR, CDR2 FQNEAQ, per germline (reference sequence). Here the CDR3 reads CASSSPGQDSYEQYF. CDR3 nucleotide sequence: TGTGCCAGCAGCTCGCCGGGACAGGACTCCTACGAGCAGTACTTC.

The rearrangement links TRBV11-2 to TRBJ2-7; weak D call: TRBD2 (6 bases). V was shortened by 5 bases and J by 5 bases, with 19 bases between the two germline ends. The CDR3 covers 15 residues. Per germline, CDR1 SGHAT and CDR2 FQNNGV. The CDR3, as DNA: TGTGCCAGCAGCCCCCCCGAACTAGCAGGGAACGAGCAGTACTTC. It translates to CASSPPELAGNEQYF.

This clone is a singleton in its sample. This chain connects TRBV21-1 to TRBJ2-7; the table gives TRBD1 as D, unverified against the DNA. TRBV21-1 is classified as a pseudogene. This CDR3 has 16 residues. The CDR3 sequence: CASIPERRQGAYEQYF. The CDR3 DNA is TGTGCCAGCATCCCAGAACGACGGCAGGGTGCCTACGAGCAGTACTTC.

The J gene is TRBJ1-5, the V gene TRBV12-5; D is perhaps TRBD1 (5 bases). Germline values: CDR1 LGHNT, CDR2 FRNRAP. This CDR3 contains 13 residues. CDR3 DNA: TGTGCAGCTGGGGGATATAGCAATCAGCCCCAGCATTTT. Translation: CAAGGYSNQPQHF. Together with reference TRBV12-5 and TRBJ1-5, the CDR3 gives the full variable domain: DARVTQTPRHKVTEMGQEVTMRCQPILGHNTVFWYRQTMMQGLELLAYFRNRAPLDDSGMPKDRFSAEMPDATLATLKIQPSEPRDSAVYFCAAGGYSNQPQHFGDGTRLSIL.

V usage is TRBV30 and J usage is TRBJ2-1; D unclear. Trimming removed 4 bases at V and 8 bases at J, with 12 bases between. CDR3 size: 12 residues. Germline CDR1 is GTSNPN and CDR2 is SVGIG (reference sequence). The DNA for the CDR3 is TGTGCCTGGAATCGAGATAGGGATGAGCAGTTCTTC. It codes for CAWNRDRDEQFF. Together with reference TRBV30 and TRBJ2-1, the CDR3 gives the full variable domain: SQTIHQWPATLVQPVGSPLSLECTVEGTSNPNLYWYRQAAGRGLQLLFYSVGIGQISSEVPQNLSASRPQDRQFILSSKKLLLSDSGFYLCAWNRDRDEQFFGPGTRLTVL.